Below are 25 T cell receptor beta chains sequenced from a single sample in a study of neurological immune-mediated disorders (dated 2019 in TCRdb). Library method: 5' RACE. For sequencing, an Illumina HiSeq 2500 was employed. TCRdb redid the processing of the public reads, applying fastp at Q25 and MiXCR, and retained in-frame beta chains. Entries that share a CDR3 protein sequence are merged under the most common genes and DNA. The sample table records tens of thousands of distinct CDR3 sequences; over 4.5% of these occur just once. Roughly 1.5% of the sample is in the top ten clones. The specimen was CD4+ T cells from blood. The receptors were sampled from a woman between 18 and 29 years old with multiple sclerosis.

This clonotype was seen a few times. The chain links TRBV28 to TRBJ2-1, with D hard to call. This CDR3 is built from 13 residues. The V gene lost 5 bases and the J gene lost 8 bases, with 13 bases spanning the gap. Germline V gene data show CDR1 as MDHEN and CDR2 as SYDVKM. CDR3 protein: CASSTRNGYEQFF. As DNA, the CDR3 is TGTGCCAGCAGTACTCGGAATGGCTATGAGCAGTTCTTC.

The J gene is TRBJ2-6, the V gene TRBV14; D is possibly TRBD2 (5 bases). V lost 4 bases and J 0 bases, leaving 16 bases between the germline ends. Looked up from germline, CDR1 is SGHDN and CDR2 is FVKESK. This CDR3 contains 18 residues. The CDR3, as DNA: TGTGCCAGCAGCCGATCCAGTAGGACTTACTCTGGGGCCAACGTCCTGACTTTC. Translating it yields CASSRSSRTYSGANVLTF.

The table lists this clonotype with many counts. The chain joins TRBV3-1 to TRBJ1-3, with D perhaps matching TRBD1 (5 bases). The length of the CDR3 is 12 residues. V was trimmed by 6 bases and J by 4 bases, leaving 7 bases between them. Per the germline V gene, CDR1 is LGHDT and CDR2 is YNNKEL (reference sequence). CDR3 loop: CASRNRGNTIYF. The CDR3, as DNA: TGTGCCAGCAGAAACAGGGGAAACACCATATATTTT.

This clonotype was seen at least ten times. The gene calls are TRBV5-1 and TRBJ1-3; 7 bases line up with TRBD1. J gave up 7 bases and V 3 bases, and 4 bases lay outside the gene matches. This CDR3 has 13 amino acids. The germline V gene encodes CDR1 SGHRS and CDR2 YFSETQ. This chain's CDR3 is CASSSRQGNTIYF. Written as DNA, the CDR3 is TGCGCCAGCAGCTCCCGACAGGGCAACACCATATATTTT.

This clonotype was seen more than once but under ten times. The chain employs TRBV5-1 and TRBJ2-7, with D tentatively TRBD1 or TRBD2 (5 bases each). The CDR3 covers 15 residues. CDR1 is SGHRS and CDR2 is YFSETQ in the germline V gene. The V end lost 1 base, the J end lost 2 bases, and 13 bases lay between the germline ends. Here the CDR3 DNA reads TGCGCCAGCAGCTTGTCCTGGGGGATGGCCTACGAGCAGTACTTC. Translated: CASSLSWGMAYEQYF.

This clonotype was detected only a few times. The rearrangement uses TRBV6-2 or TRBV6-3 and TRBJ1-5; D gene ambiguous. With 5 bases removed from V and 1 base from J, the gap between germline ends came to 3 bases. Germline V gene lookup returns CDR1 MNHEY and CDR2 SVGEGT. The CDR3 consists of 12 residues. The CDR3 coding sequence is TGTGCCAGCAGTCAAAGCAATCAGCCCCAGCATTTT. Translation: CASSQSNQPQHF.

At least ten counts were recorded for this clonotype. The chain carries TRBV12-2 and TRBJ1-1; the tabulated D call, TRBD1, remains unverified against the DNA. TRBV12-2 is described as a pseudogene. The CDR3 is made up of 21 amino acids. This CDR3 is CASRLDWAGRVPDRWNTEAFF. The CDR3 region has the DNA TGTGCAAGTCGCTTAGATTGGGCCGGTCGGGTTCCGGACAGATGGAACACTGAAGCTTTCTTT.

This clonotype was counted many times. This chain connects TRBV25-1 to TRBJ2-7, with TRBD2 as a possible D gene (5 bases). This CDR3 comprises 13 residues. Germline assignment: CDR1 MGHDK and CDR2 SYGVNS. V dropped 6 bases and J dropped 2 bases, with 11 bases sitting between them. CDR3 coding DNA: TGTGCCAGCAGGAAAACCGGGGCCTACGAGCAGTACTTC. As protein: CASRKTGAYEQYF.

This clonotype was found many times. J is TRBJ2-3 and V is TRBV28; 10 bases map to TRBD2. The germline gives CDR1 MDHEN, CDR2 SYDVKM. CDR3 length equals 16 residues. V gave up 3 bases and J gave up 7 bases; unmatched junction bases: 10. This CDR3 reads CASSFELAGPLNTQYF. As DNA, the CDR3 is TGTGCCAGCAGTTTTGAACTAGCGGGGCCTTTGAATACGCAGTATTTT.

This clonotype was recorded many times. The chain couples TRBV5-1 to TRBJ2-3, with a tentative D call TRBD2 (6 bases). This CDR3 spans 14 amino acids. V was cut by 4 bases and J by 6 bases, with 15 bases left in between. Per the germline V gene, CDR1 is SGHRS and CDR2 is YFSETQ. The DNA for the CDR3 is TGCGCCAGCAGCCAGGGACTCATCCAGGATACGCAGTATTTT. This gives the protein CASSQGLIQDTQYF.

This clonotype was detected ten times or more. The V gene is TRBV7-2, the J gene TRBJ2-5; no definite D call. Trimming shortened V by 7 bases and J by 5 bases, and 17 bases separated the two germline ends. This CDR3 comprises 14 residues. From germline, CDR1 is SGHTA and CDR2 FQGNSA. The CDR3 DNA follows: TGTGCCAGCACCAAAGGTCTGGGTGGGGAGACCCAGTACTTC. Protein: CASTKGLGGETQYF.

There are a few counts of this clonotype. This chain connects TRBV19 to TRBJ1-5, with TRBD1 identical over 8 bases. J lost 4 bases, V lost 5 bases, and 7 bases had no gene match. The CDR3 spans 15 residues. Germline CDR1 is LNHDA and CDR2 is SQIVND (reference sequence). The CDR3 loop is CASSWTGTGNQPQHF. The CDR3 bases are TGTGCCAGTAGTTGGACAGGGACGGGGAATCAGCCCCAGCATTTT.

This clonotype showed up many times. The junction differs from germline at one of its ends, possibly a read error. J is TRBJ1-1 and V is TRBV7-2, with D possibly matching TRBD1 (6 bases). CDR3 size: 11 residues. Germline loops: CDR1 SGHTA, CDR2 FQGNSA. This CDR3 reads CASSSIQGSLF. In DNA, the CDR3 is TGTGCCAGCAGCTCCATACAGGGATCGCTCTTT.

This clonotype was observed many times. The CDR3 coding sequence is TGTGCCAGCAGCGTGACGCGGGACGCAGATACGCAGTATTTT. Translation: CASSVTRDADTQYF. V is TRBV6-6 and J is TRBJ2-3; tentatively, D is TRBD2 (6 bases). Germline CDR1 reads MNHNY; CDR2 reads SVGAGI (reference sequence). With 6 bases removed from V and 4 bases from J, the gap between germline ends came to 14 bases. The CDR3 sequence is 14 residues long.

This clonotype was seen ten or more times. The chain is built from TRBV15 and TRBJ1-5; the D is unclear. Deletions cut 1 base from V and 4 bases from J, with 14 bases between. This CDR3 has 16 residues. CDR1 is LNHNV, CDR2 YYDKDF, per germline (reference sequence). CDR3: CATSRGSVTENQPQHF. CDR3 in DNA: TGTGCCACCAGCAGAGGGTCCGTGACCGAGAATCAGCCCCAGCATTTT. The complete variable domain, with remaining parts taken from reference TRBV15 and TRBJ1-5, reads DAMVIQNPRYQVTQFGKPVTLSCSQTLNHNVMYWYQQKSSQAPKLLFHYYDKDFNNEADTPDNFQSRRPNTSFCFLDIRSPGLGDTAMYLCATSRGSVTENQPQHFGDGTRLSIL.

There are many counts of this clonotype. This chain uses TRBV5-6 with TRBJ2-3; 8 nucleotides line up with TRBD2. Germline V gene sequence: CDR1 SGHDT, CDR2 YYEEEE. After removal of 4 bases from V and 3 bases from J, the junction contained 10 bases not matched to a gene. The length of the CDR3 is 16 residues. CDR3: CASSLAGTRKTDTQYF. The CDR3 nucleotides read TGTGCCAGCAGCCTGGCCGGGACTAGGAAGACAGATACGCAGTATTTT.

At least ten counts were recorded for this clonotype. This chain connects TRBV19 to TRBJ2-3, with D perhaps TRBD2 (6 bases). Trimming stripped 3 bases from V and 3 bases from J, with 10 bases between. This CDR3 is 14 amino acids long. Germline V gene sequence: CDR1 LNHDA, CDR2 SQIVND (reference sequence). The CDR3 sequence is CASSIPGVTDTQYF. CDR3 coding DNA: TGTGCCAGTAGTATTCCGGGGGTGACAGATACGCAGTATTTT.

This clonotype is deemed medium-sized. This chain connects TRBV4-1 to TRBJ1-2; no definite D call. Trimming took 4 bases from V and 3 from J, leaving 12 bases between them. Germline lookup yields CDR1 MGHRA and CDR2 YSYEKL. This CDR3 has 14 amino acids. CDR3 loop: CASSLAEGDYGYTF. As DNA, the CDR3 is TGCGCCAGCAGCCTAGCGGAGGGAGACTATGGCTACACCTTC.

This clonotype was observed many times. This chain joins TRBV6-5 and TRBJ1-2; D perhaps matches TRBD1 (6 bases). Germline CDR1 MNHEY, CDR2 SVGAGI. Trimming stripped 6 bases from V and 7 bases from J, with 12 bases between. This CDR3 spans 12 amino acids. The CDR3 reads CASRRGASGYTF. In nucleotides, the CDR3 is TGTGCCAGCAGGAGGGGGGCGAGTGGCTACACCTTC.

This clonotype was seen a few times. The chain joins TRBV4-2 to TRBJ2-1; D unclear. Germline CDR1 and CDR2: LGHNA and YNFKEQ. Trimming took 0 bases from V and 0 from J, leaving 6 bases between them. This CDR3 is 15 amino acids long. The CDR3 loop reads CASSQDLDSYNEQFF. For the CDR3, the DNA is TGTGCCAGCAGCCAAGATCTTGACTCCTACAATGAGCAGTTCTTC.

This clonotype occurred many times. V usage is TRBV5-1 and J usage is TRBJ2-7; D possibly corresponds to TRBD1 (6 bases). Germline lookup yields CDR1 SGHRS and CDR2 YFSETQ. V lost 0 bases and J lost 7, with 20 bases in between. The length of the CDR3 is 16 residues. The CDR3 loop is CASSLEWDIVSGEQYF. CDR3 in DNA: TGCGCCAGCAGCTTGGAGTGGGACATCGTTTCGGGTGAGCAGTACTTC.

This clonotype was recorded at least ten times. The chain carries TRBV5-6 and TRBJ2-7; D uncertain. Germline assignment: CDR1 SGHDT and CDR2 YYEEEE. The V end lost 2 bases, the J end lost 2 bases, and 8 bases lay between the germline ends. This CDR3 contains 13 residues. The CDR3 is CASSLGEPYEQYF. CDR3 bases: TGTGCCAGCAGCTTAGGCGAACCCTACGAGCAGTACTTC.

The sample holds many counts of this clonotype. CDR3 bases: TGTGCCAGCAGAGAAAGGGCCAACAACTATGGCTACACCTTC. Its translation is CASRERANNYGYTF. The V gene is TRBV3-1, the J gene TRBJ1-2, with D unresolved. V dropped 6 bases and J dropped 2 bases, with 13 bases sitting between them. The CDR3 loop spans 14 amino acids. The germline CDR1 and CDR2 sequences are LGHDT and YNNKEL (reference sequence).

This clonotype was picked up many times. The chain is built from TRBV12-3 or TRBV12-4 and TRBJ2-7, with D perhaps matching TRBD1 (6 bases). The CDR3 length is 15 residues. V shed 2 bases and J shed 1 base, with 12 bases lying between them. The CDR3 protein is CASSLLSGASYEQYF. As DNA, the CDR3 is TGTGCCAGCAGTTTACTTTCAGGGGCTTCCTACGAGCAGTACTTC.

This clonotype was seen repeatedly, ten times or more. This may stem from a read error, because a much larger clone lies one nucleotide away. The chain joins TRBV6-5 to TRBJ1-1; D uncertain. Germline V CDR1 and CDR2: MNHEY, SVGAGI. Trimming shortened V by 5 bases and J by 5 bases, and 12 bases separated the two germline ends. The CDR3 has 13 amino acids. The CDR3 DNA is TGTGCCAGCAGTCCACTGGGTAGGACTGAAGCTTTCTTT. It encodes CASSPLGRTEAFF.